Here is one TCR beta chain with its context. Antigen: not known. V lost 8 bases to trimming and J lost 1 base, with 11 bases between them. The germline CDR1 and CDR2 sequences are MDHEN and SYDVKM. The CDR3 sequence is 13 residues long. With around 500 ng total RNA as template and a constant-region primer, TCR beta cDNA was made. Construction of TCR beta libraries relied on three successive nested multiplex PCR rounds employing slightly modified ARM-PCR. PCR rounds one and two used TRBV1-TRBV30 forward primers with a C-beta reverse primer for around 9 cycles each. TCRdb passed the multiplex PCR reads through MiXCR, listing each CDR3 protein once. The table shows around 88,000 distinct CDR3 sequences, with less than 75% occurring only once. The data stem from a study of tumor-infiltrating lymphocytes in primary liver carcinoma. Study information: Subjects consisted of male and female patients aged 30 to 69 years. The study obtained roughly 3.65 to 7.13 million productive TCRbeta reads per sample, similar across tissue types. General study results and limits: Tumor samples exhibited a significantly greater top-250-clone fraction than blood samples (p = 0.039).

Total RNA and DNA came together from approximately 20-30 mg of bulk tissue without cell sorting. Patients had chronic HBV infection and were treatment-naive. Sequences were obtained from tumor-adjacent normal liver tissue. The chain carries TRBV28 and TRBJ2-5; D gene ambiguous. The TCR originated in a man aged 40-55 years with primary liver carcinoma and hepatitis B virus infection. CDR3 loop: CASHGQAQETQYF. The CDR3 DNA is TGTGCCAGCCACGGGCAAGCCCAAGAGACCCAGTACTTC.